This is a list of T cell receptor beta chains from one sample in a study of regulatory T cells in long-lasting Graves disease. TCRdb reprocessed the multiplex PCR reads via MiXCR and lists one record per CDR3 protein. This table holds roughly 430,000 distinct CDR3 sequences, approximately 22% found once. The source material was peripheral blood mononuclear cells (PBMCs), sampled when the disease was refractory, from a patient treated with antithyroid drugs. These receptors all stem from a female donor with Graves disease. Both conserved end residues are part of each CDR3. The D gene is left open where the match is weak. Part of the rows lack a size; the others show once, few, many or a class for expanded clones.

TRBV19	TRBJ2-3	NA	NA	CASSIGGQSTDTQYF	TGTGCCAGTAGTATCGGGGGACAAAGCACAGATACGCAGTATTTT
TRBV6-2/TRBV6-3	TRBJ1-4	few	TRBD1	CASSYASGTANEKLFF	TGTGCCAGCAGTTACGCATCCGGGACAGCTAATGAAAAACTGTTTTTT
TRBV7-9	TRBJ2-2	NA	NA	CASSSEMNTGELFF	TGTGCCAGCAGCTCAGAGATGAACACCGGGGAGCTGTTTTTT
TRBV2	TRBJ1-2	once	NA	CAGTESYGYTF	TGTGCAGGAACAGAATCCTATGGCTACACCTTC
TRBV20-1	TRBJ2-7	NA	TRBD2	CSARSGASGRVGEQYF	TGCAGTGCTAGAAGCGGCGCAAGCGGGAGGGTGGGGGAGCAGTACTTC
TRBV28	TRBJ2-7	many	NA	CASRSPANSYEQYF	TGTGCCAGCAGGTCCCCGGCGAACTCCTACGAGCAGTACTTC
TRBV6-1	TRBJ2-7	many	NA	CASSRQVSYEQYF	TGTGCCAGCAGTCGACAAGTCTCCTACGAGCAGTACTTC
TRBV27	TRBJ2-7	many	TRBD1	CASSWDRGLYEQYF	TGTGCCAGCAGTTGGGACAGGGGATTGTACGAGCAGTACTTC
TRBV5-1	TRBJ2-6	once	TRBD2	CASSLGRGSGANVLTF	TGCGCCAGCAGTTTGGGGAGGGGCTCTGGGGCCAACGTCCTGACTTTC
TRBV2	TRBJ2-1	NA	NA	CASSEIADNEQFF	TGTGCCAGCAGTGAAATAGCGGACAATGAGCAGTTCTTC
TRBV6-5	TRBJ2-2	few	TRBD1	CASSYKGQMSGELFF	TGTGCCAGCAGTTACAAGGGACAGATGAGCGGGGAGCTGTTTTTT
TRBV12-3/TRBV12-4	TRBJ2-7	many	NA	CASSIGAEQYF	TGTGCCAGCAGTATAGGCGCCGAGCAGTACTTC
TRBV20-1	TRBJ2-5	NA	NA	CSASDSNVAQYF	TGCAGTGCTAGTGACTCAAATGTGGCCCAGTACTTC
TRBV2	TRBJ1-2	many	NA	CASSGASGAAYNYGYTF	TGTGCCAGCAGTGGGGCGTCCGGGGCAGCCTATAATTATGGCTACACCTTC
TRBV28	TRBJ2-3	few	TRBD2	CASSLDSGSTDTQYF	TGTGCCAGCAGTTTGGATAGCGGGAGCACAGATACGCAGTATTTT
TRBV28	TRBJ1-2	many	TRBD1	CASSFATGGFYGYTF	TGTGCCAGCAGTTTTGCGACAGGGGGCTTCTATGGCTACACCTTC
TRBV11-2	TRBJ2-3	NA	NA	CASSLGLLDTQYF	TGTGCCAGCAGCTTAGGGCTGCTGGATACGCAGTATTTT
TRBV20-1	TRBJ2-7	many	NA	CSATKGGSIEQYF	TGCAGTGCCACAAAGGGGGGCTCCATAGAGCAGTACTTC
TRBV5-1	TRBJ1-1	NA	TRBD1	CASSRLDREDTEAFF	TGCGCCAGCAGCCGACTGGACAGGGAAGACACTGAAGCTTTCTTT
TRBV20-1	TRBJ2-2	many	TRBD2	CSARPSGRESTGELFF	TGCAGTGCTAGGCCTAGCGGGAGGGAGAGCACCGGGGAGCTGTTTTTT
TRBV12-3/TRBV12-4	TRBJ1-2	many	NA	CASSPGGNYGYTF	TGTGCCAGCAGTCCTGGCGGTAACTATGGCTACACCTTC
TRBV11-3	TRBJ1-1	NA	TRBD1	CTSSSQGADTEAFF	TGTACCAGCAGCTCGCAGGGGGCCGACACTGAAGCTTTCTTT
TRBV3-1	TRBJ2-5	few	TRBD2	CASSQDILAETQYF	TGTGCCAGCAGCCAAGATATACTAGCGGAGACCCAGTACTTC
TRBV19	TRBJ1-2	NA	NA	CARFGAEKNYGYTF	TGTGCCAGATTTGGAGCAGAGAAGAACTATGGCTACACCTTC
TRBV2	TRBJ2-4	many	NA	CASSEVLAGSGIQYF	TGTGCCAGCAGTGAAGTGTTGGCGGGGTCGGGCATTCAGTACTTC
TRBV27	TRBJ1-4	few	NA	CASSVYPYTGYSEKLFF	TGTGCCAGCAGTGTATACCCCTATACAGGGTACAGTGAAAAACTGTTTTTT
TRBV15	TRBJ1-1	many	TRBD1	CATSIDRGLMGTEAFF	TGTGCCACCAGCATTGACAGGGGGCTTATGGGGACTGAAGCTTTCTTT
TRBV4-2	TRBJ2-2	NA	TRBD2	CASSSGLAGMTGELFF	TGTGCCAGCAGTAGCGGACTAGCGGGAATGACCGGGGAGCTGTTTTTT
TRBV7-3	TRBJ2-1	NA	TRBD2	CASSGGLAGGNNEQFF	TGTGCCAGCAGCGGGGGACTAGCGGGAGGGAACAATGAGCAGTTCTTC
TRBV7-9	TRBJ2-3	few	TRBD2	CASSLASGSRNTQYF	TGTGCCAGCAGCTTAGCCAGCGGGAGTAGGAATACGCAGTATTTT
TRBV28	TRBJ1-5	many	TRBD1	CASRPIEGQGARQPQHF	TGTGCCAGCAGACCCATTGAGGGACAGGGGGCTCGACAGCCCCAGCATTTT
TRBV12-3/TRBV12-4	TRBJ2-3	few	NA	CASSFGTDNTQYF	TGTGCCAGCAGTTTTGGCACAGATAATACGCAGTATTTT
TRBV30	TRBJ1-5	many	NA	CAWGEDQPQHF	TGTGCCTGGGGAGAAGATCAGCCCCAGCATTTT
TRBV10-3	TRBJ1-2	many	TRBD1	CAISEPPKKDRPLGNGYTF	TGTGCCATCAGTGAGCCCCCGAAAAAGGACAGGCCTCTGGGTAATGGCTACACCTTC
TRBV3-1	TRBJ1-1	few	TRBD1	CASSSGTGTTSAEAFF	TGTGCCAGCAGTTCCGGGACAGGGACGACTAGTGCTGAAGCTTTCTTT
TRBV2	TRBJ1-3	few	NA	CASSEGARRSGNTIYF	TGTGCCAGCAGTGAAGGTGCCAGGAGGTCTGGAAACACCATATATTTT
TRBV2	TRBJ2-7	few	TRBD2	CASSLSGSFWEQYF	TGTGCCAGCAGCTTAAGCGGGAGCTTTTGGGAGCAGTACTTC
TRBV6-2/TRBV6-3	TRBJ2-2	few	TRBD2	CASSYSLAGTSKGTGELFF	TGTGCCAGCAGTTACTCTCTAGCAGGGACTAGTAAGGGCACCGGGGAGCTGTTTTTT
TRBV10-2	TRBJ2-5	many	NA	CASPWIKDAHRLQETQYF	TGCGCCAGCCCCTGGATTAAAGATGCGCACAGACTCCAAGAGACCCAGTACTTC
TRBV7-9	TRBJ2-7	NA	TRBD1	CASSSGKGAESYEQCF	TGTGCCAGCAGCTCTGGGAAGGGGGCTGAATCCTACGAGCAGTGCTTC
TRBV15	TRBJ2-1	NA	NA	CATSRDNGRGFFNEQFF	TGTGCCACCAGCAGAGATAATGGGAGGGGGTTTTTCAATGAGCAGTTCTTC
TRBV20-1	TRBJ1-3	few	NA	CSARGTGNPGNTIYF	TGCAGTGCTAGAGGAACAGGGAATCCGGGAAACACCATATATTTT
TRBV25-1	TRBJ2-2	NA	NA	CASSSSGRSGELFF	TGTGCCAGCAGTTCATCGGGCCGTTCCGGGGAGCTGTTTTTT
TRBV27	TRBJ1-1	many	TRBD1	CASSLLGTGRLRTEAFF	TGTGCCAGCAGTTTATTGGGGACAGGGAGATTGCGCACTGAAGCTTTCTTT
TRBV20-1	TRBJ2-3	NA	NA	CSAPRGSADTQYF	TGCAGTGCTCCTCGGGGTTCGGCAGATACGCAGTATTTT
TRBV7-9	TRBJ2-7	NA	NA	CASSPPGGIEQYF	TGTGCCAGCAGCCCTCCTGGGGGTATCGAGCAGTACTTC
TRBV20-1	TRBJ1-5	NA	NA	CSASAVGGPYSNQPQHF	TGCAGTGCTAGTGCGGTAGGGGGGCCCTATAGCAATCAGCCCCAGCATTTT
TRBV7-8	TRBJ2-5	many	NA	CASSLNIGTLQETQYF	TGTGCCAGCAGCCTAAATATTGGGACACTCCAAGAGACCCAGTACTTC
TRBV12-3/TRBV12-4	TRBJ2-2	many	NA	CASSLVPGTGELFF	TGTGCCAGCAGTTTAGTCCCTGGAACCGGGGAGCTGTTTTTT
TRBV20-1	TRBJ2-5	many	TRBD2	CSARDGGEVQETQYF	TGCAGTGCTAGAGACGGGGGGGAGGTCCAAGAGACCCAGTACTTC
TRBV28	TRBJ2-6	many	NA	CASSLVWGAGANVLTF	TGTGCCAGCAGTTTGGTGTGGGGGGCTGGGGCCAACGTCCTGACTTTC
TRBV19	TRBJ2-1	NA	TRBD2	CASKLGLAANEQFF	TGTGCCAGTAAGTTGGGACTAGCGGCTAATGAGCAGTTCTTC
TRBV3-1	TRBJ2-5	NA	NA	CASSQEGHLFETQYF	TGTGCCAGCAGCCAAGAGGGCCACCTATTCGAGACCCAGTACTTC